Following are 2 T cell receptor beta chains from one sample sequenced in a study of T-cell memory formation after mild COVID-19. Each CDR3 protein gets one entry after TCRdb re-called the 5' RACE reads with MiXCR. Of about 240,000 distinct CDR3 sequences in the sample, approximately 9% are singletons; the top ten hold 22%. The sequenced sample consisted of PBMCs or a T cell subset sorted from them (not recorded which). These receptors came from a young man who had mild COVID-19 (a few samples of this study predate the infection). Cell type and time point are not known.

This clonotype was seen ten or more times. This sequence joins TRBV2 and TRBJ2-7; 7 nucleotides line up with TRBD1. The CDR3 has 11 residues. With 2 bases clipped from V and 11 bases from J, the junction kept 3 bases outside the gene matches. Per germline, CDR1 SNHLY and CDR2 FYNNEI. CDR3 nucleotides: TGTGCCAGCAGTGAATATCAGGGGGAGTACGTC. As protein: CASSEYQGEYV.

This rearrangement joins TRBV4-2 to TRBJ2-2; TRBD1 matches 7 bases. From germline, CDR1 is LGHNA and CDR2 YNFKEQ. V lost 5 bases to trimming and J lost 4 bases; unmatched junction nucleotides: 16. This CDR3 spans 18 amino acids. The chain's CDR3 is CASSALQGTGMLTGELFF. CDR3 nucleotide sequence: TGTGCCAGCAGCGCGTTACAGGGGACGGGGATGCTCACCGGGGAGCTGTTTTTT.